This TCR beta chain emerged from a study of CD8+ T cells in alopecia areata. The CDR3 has 18 residues. Germline lookup yields CDR1 SGHVS and CDR2 FQNEAQ. V trimming: 5 bases; J trimming: 0 bases; junction bases outside the gene matches: 13. As to treatment: oral pan-JAK inhibitor, 5-10 mg twice daily. Study outcomes and limitations: Numerous clones, expanded in lesions, remained in scalp and blood during tofacitinib.

Details on this clone: Its specificity is not known.

After isolation, RNA underwent reverse transcription to generate cDNA as the sequencing template. This table comes from immunoSEQ multiplex PCR, and its TCRdb copy is limited to in-frame clones, with some not included. Altogether 150,000 to 200,000 clones are present, 53% being singletons, with the ten largest covering 10% to 12%. Material: CD8+ T cells sorted from blood, obtained at week 24, from a patient treated with tofacitinib. The chain is built from TRBV7-8 and TRBJ2-3, with 8 bases matching TRBD2. The source is a human donor with alopecia areata. The CDR3 nucleotides read TGTGCCAGCAGCCCACCCCGGGGGGGGGACCCTAGCACAGATACGCAGTATTTT. It is translated as CASSPPRGGDPSTDTQYF.